This TCR beta chain is drawn from a study of T cells in Graves' hyperthyroidism and ophthalmopathy. The CDR3 consists of 15 residues. The germline gives CDR1 MNHNS, CDR2 SASEGT. The V and J ends lost 3 bases and 4 bases, in that order; junction bases with no gene match: 7. Researchers amplified the TCR beta CDR3 regions from RNA transcripts. HTBI primers drove first-round RT-PCR of the TCR CDR3. MiXCR, applied by TCRdb to the multiplex PCR reads, yields one record per CDR3 protein. The data contain about 110,000 distinct CDR3 sequences, 15% to 20% of them singletons. The table lists this clonotype with many counts.

The rearrangement uses TRBV6-1 and TRBJ2-5; 8 positions match TRBD2. The receptor comes from a woman aged 45-65 years with Graves' hyperthyroidism. Sequenced input: blood. The CDR3 DNA reads as TGTGCCAGCAGTGAGACAGCGGGAGTCCCAGAGACCCAGTACTTC. Its protein is CASSETAGVPETQYF.